These 7 T cell receptor beta chains share one sample of origin, sequenced in a study of blood T cell repertoires in COVID-19. Profiling relied on immunoSEQ multiplex PCR, and the TCRdb table lists in-frame clones only, not all of them. There are tens of thousands of clones in the sample; approximately 80% occur only once, and around 6.9% lies in the top ten. Specimen: peripheral blood. The source is a man aged 25 to 45 with COVID-19, enrolled during active disease.

The gene calls are TRBV6-6 and TRBJ2-1; a possible D gene is TRBD2 (6 bases). The CDR3 totals 13 residues. The V gene lost 7 bases and the J gene lost 8 bases, with 15 bases spanning the gap. CDR1 is MNHNY, CDR2 SVGAGI, per germline (reference sequence). CDR3 loop: CASTQAGGDEQFF. The CDR3 DNA reads as TGTGCCAGCACCCAAGCCGGAGGGGATGAGCAGTTCTTC.

The chain recombines TRBV4-1 with TRBJ2-7; no clear D gene. Trimming took off 1 base at V and 2 bases at J, with 9 bases between the two ends. CDR3 length equals 14 residues. Per the germline V gene, CDR1 is MGHRA and CDR2 is YSYEKL. CDR3 in amino acids: CASSQVGPPYEQYF. The CDR3 DNA is TGCGCCAGCAGCCAAGTTGGGCCCCCCTACGAGCAGTACTTC.

The chain links TRBV30 to TRBJ1-1, with a tentative D call TRBD1 (5 bases). This CDR3 is 12 amino acids long. With 2 bases removed from V and 7 bases from J, the gap between germline ends came to 11 bases. Germline V gives CDR1 GTSNPN, CDR2 SVGIG (reference sequence). CDR3 sequence (DNA): TGTGCCTGGAGTTTCCTGGGGGGTGAAGCTTTCTTT. This encodes CAWSFLGGEAFF.

The J gene is TRBJ2-1, the V gene TRBV14; 14 positions match TRBD2. This CDR3 is 16 amino acids long. The trim removed 4 bases at V and 7 bases at J, leaving 6 bases unmatched. Per the germline V gene, CDR1 is SGHDN and CDR2 is FVKESK. The CDR3 is CASSRGTSGSLNEQFF. In DNA, the CDR3 is TGTGCCAGCAGCCGTGGGACTAGCGGGAGTTTGAATGAGCAGTTCTTC.

The V gene is TRBV30, the J gene TRBJ2-1; D is unclear. Trimming cost V 2 bases and J 7 bases, with 9 bases left between them. CDR3 size: 12 residues. The germline CDR1 and CDR2 sequences are GTSNPN and SVGIG (reference sequence). CDR3 DNA: TGTGCCTGGAGTACCGAGAGAAATGAGCAGTTCTTC. Translating gives CAWSTERNEQFF. The whole variable domain, filled in from reference TRBV30 and TRBJ2-1, reads SQTIHQWPATLVQPVGSPLSLECTVEGTSNPNLYWYRQAAGRGLQLLFYSVGIGQISSEVPQNLSASRPQDRQFILSSKKLLLSDSGFYLCAWSTERNEQFFGPGTRLTVL.

This clone was detected a few times. This chain links TRBV7-2 with TRBJ2-3, with 10 bases lining up with TRBD2. J gave up 6 bases and V 1 base, and 13 bases lay outside the gene matches. CDR1 and CDR2 (germline): SGHTA, FQGNSA. CDR3 size: 18 residues. CDR3 loop: CASSLVSAGGHRGDTQYF. The CDR3 nucleotides are TGTGCCAGCAGCTTAGTGTCAGCGGGAGGGCACCGGGGGGATACGCAGTATTTT. Using reference TRBV7-2 and TRBJ2-3 for the parts outside the CDR3, the full variable domain is GAGVSQSPSNKVTEKGKDVELRCDPISGHTALYWYRQSLGQGLEFLIYFQGNSAPDKSGLPSDRFSAERTGGSVSTLTIQRTQQEDSAVYLCASSLVSAGGHRGDTQYFGPGTRLTVL.

This sequence joins TRBV10-3 and TRBJ2-1; no clear D gene. Trimming took off 4 bases at V and 6 bases at J, with 4 bases between the two ends. Per germline, CDR1 ENHRY and CDR2 SYGVKD. The CDR3 spans 11 residues. CDR3 nucleotides: TGTGCCATCAGTGCTAGCAATGAGCAGTTCTTC. This sequence encodes CAISASNEQFF.